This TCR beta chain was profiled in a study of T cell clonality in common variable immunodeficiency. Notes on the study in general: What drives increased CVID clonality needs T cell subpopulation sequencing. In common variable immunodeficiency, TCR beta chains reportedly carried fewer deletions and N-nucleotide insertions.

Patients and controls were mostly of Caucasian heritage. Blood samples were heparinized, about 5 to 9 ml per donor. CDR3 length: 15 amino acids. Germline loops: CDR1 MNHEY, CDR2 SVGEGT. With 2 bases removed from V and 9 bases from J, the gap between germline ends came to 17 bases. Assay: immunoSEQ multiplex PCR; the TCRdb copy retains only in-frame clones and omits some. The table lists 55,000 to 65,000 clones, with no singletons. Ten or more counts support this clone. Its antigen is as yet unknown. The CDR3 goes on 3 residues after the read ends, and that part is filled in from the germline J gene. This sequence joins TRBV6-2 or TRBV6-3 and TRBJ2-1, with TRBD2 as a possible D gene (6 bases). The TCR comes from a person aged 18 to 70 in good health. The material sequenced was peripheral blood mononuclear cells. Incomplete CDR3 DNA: TGTGCCAGCAGTTACGGGGGGTCGAGGGGAGCTGAG. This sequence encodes CASSYGGSRGAE. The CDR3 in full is CASSYGGSRGAEQFF.